This T cell receptor beta chain was found in a study of cytomegalovirus exposure and HLA in healthy donors. Whole-study findings and limits: CMV antigen specificity was confirmed in vitro for three CMV-associated chains.

V lost 2 bases to trimming and J lost 6 bases, with 9 bases between them. Germline loops: CDR1 LGHNA, CDR2 YSLEER. CDR3 size: 13 residues. On this clone itself: Its antigen is not identified.

PCR involved 60 Vbeta and 13 Jbeta primers. The method was immunoSEQ multiplex PCR; TCRdb's version includes in-frame clones alone and lacks a portion of them. The top ten clones hold 0.6% to 0.95% of a sample with under 200,000 clones, around 78% of them seen once. The sequenced sample consisted of PBMCs. The receptor was derived from a female donor in good health and CMV-seronegative. This chain uses TRBV4-3 with TRBJ2-3, with D perhaps matching TRBD1 (6 bases). The CDR3 sequence: CASSQTGTDTQYF. The CDR3 DNA is TGCGCCAGCAGCCAAACAGGGACCGATACGCAGTATTTT.